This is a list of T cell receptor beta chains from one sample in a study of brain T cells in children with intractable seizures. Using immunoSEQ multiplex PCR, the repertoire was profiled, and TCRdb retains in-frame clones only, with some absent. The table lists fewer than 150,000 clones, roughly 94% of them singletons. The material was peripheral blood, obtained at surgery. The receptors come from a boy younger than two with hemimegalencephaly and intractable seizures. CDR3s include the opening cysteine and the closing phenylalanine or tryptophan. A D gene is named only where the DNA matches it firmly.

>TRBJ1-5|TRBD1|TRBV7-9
CASSWGQGALNQPQHF
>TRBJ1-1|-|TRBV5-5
CASSLVRQGAFF
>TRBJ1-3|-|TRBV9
CASSGLTLTGNTIYF
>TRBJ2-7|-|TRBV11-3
CASSLRPEAREQYF
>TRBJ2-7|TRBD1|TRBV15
CATSRGTDRSYEQYF
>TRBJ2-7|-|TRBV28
CASSLGFWSYEQYF
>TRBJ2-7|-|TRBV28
CASSLLGGWDEQYF
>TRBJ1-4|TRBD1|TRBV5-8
CASSLTGVLVYGQTEKLFF
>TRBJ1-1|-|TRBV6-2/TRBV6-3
CASSYSSGQVNTEAFF
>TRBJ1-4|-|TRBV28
CASTSGSPDNEKLFF
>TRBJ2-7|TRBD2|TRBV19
CASSISVGVGGRGEQYF
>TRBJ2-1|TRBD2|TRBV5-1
CASSLRLAGVNNEQFF
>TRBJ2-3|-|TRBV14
CASRPLDYNTQYF
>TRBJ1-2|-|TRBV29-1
CSVAPGANYGYTF
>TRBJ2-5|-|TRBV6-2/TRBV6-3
CASSGWGYQETQYF
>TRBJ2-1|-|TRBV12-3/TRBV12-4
CASSQGGEQFF
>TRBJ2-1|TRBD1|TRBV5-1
CASRDRGPPYNEQFF
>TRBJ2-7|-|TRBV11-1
CASSAQSSGFDEQYF
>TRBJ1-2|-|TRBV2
CASSDRVPYGYTF
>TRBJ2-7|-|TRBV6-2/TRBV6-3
CASSYDSSYEQYF
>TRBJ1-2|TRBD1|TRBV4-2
CASSQDRQGANYGYTF
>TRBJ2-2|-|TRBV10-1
CASSSGANTGELFF
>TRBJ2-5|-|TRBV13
CASRGGETQYF
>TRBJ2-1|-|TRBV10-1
CASSESRDGQTNEQFF
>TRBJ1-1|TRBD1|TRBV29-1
CSAQRWGPGQGQSFRVDTEAFF
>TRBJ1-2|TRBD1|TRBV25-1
CATGQGYYGYTF